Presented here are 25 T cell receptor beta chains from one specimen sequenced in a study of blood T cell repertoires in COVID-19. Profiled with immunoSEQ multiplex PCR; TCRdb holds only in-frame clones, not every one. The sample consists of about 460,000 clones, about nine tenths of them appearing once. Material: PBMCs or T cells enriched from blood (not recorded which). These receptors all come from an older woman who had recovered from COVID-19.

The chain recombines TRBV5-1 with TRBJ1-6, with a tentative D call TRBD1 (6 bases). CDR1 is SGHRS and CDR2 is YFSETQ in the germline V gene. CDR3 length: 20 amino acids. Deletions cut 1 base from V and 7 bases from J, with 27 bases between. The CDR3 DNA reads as TGCGCCAGCAGCTTGACCTATTTTCAAATACCGGGACAAGGGAATTCACCCCTCCACTTT. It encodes CASSLTYFQIPGQGNSPLHF. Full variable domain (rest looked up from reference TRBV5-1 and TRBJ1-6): KAGVTQTPRYLIKTRGQQVTLSCSPISGHRSVSWYQQTPGQGLQFLFEYFSETQRNKGNFPGRFSGRQFSNSRSEMNVSTLELGDSALYLCASSLTYFQIPGQGNSPLHFGNGTRLTVT.

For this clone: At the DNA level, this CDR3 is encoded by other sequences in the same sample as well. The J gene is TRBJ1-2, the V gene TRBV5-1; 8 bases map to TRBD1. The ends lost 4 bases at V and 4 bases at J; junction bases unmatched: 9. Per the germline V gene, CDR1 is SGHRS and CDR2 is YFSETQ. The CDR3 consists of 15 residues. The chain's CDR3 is CASSLAGQGAYGYTF. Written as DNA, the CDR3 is TGCGCCAGCAGCCTGGCCGGACAGGGAGCCTATGGCTACACCTTC.

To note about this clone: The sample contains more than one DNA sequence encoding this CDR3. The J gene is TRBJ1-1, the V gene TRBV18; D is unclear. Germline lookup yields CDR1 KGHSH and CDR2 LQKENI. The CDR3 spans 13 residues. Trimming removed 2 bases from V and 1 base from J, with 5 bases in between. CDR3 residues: CASSPAGNTEAFF. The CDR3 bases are TGTGCCAGCTCACCAGCGGGGAACACTGAAGCTTTCTTT.

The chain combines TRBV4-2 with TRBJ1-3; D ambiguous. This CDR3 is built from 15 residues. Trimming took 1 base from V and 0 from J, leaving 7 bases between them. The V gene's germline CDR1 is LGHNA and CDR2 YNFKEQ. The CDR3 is CASSQGAYSGNTIYF. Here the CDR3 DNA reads TGTGCCAGCAGCCAAGGGGCCTACTCTGGAAACACCATATATTTT.

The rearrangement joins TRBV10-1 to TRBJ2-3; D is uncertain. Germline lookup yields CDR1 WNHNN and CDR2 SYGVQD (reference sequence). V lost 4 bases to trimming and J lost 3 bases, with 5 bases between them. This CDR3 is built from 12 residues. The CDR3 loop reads CASSASTDTQYF. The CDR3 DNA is TGCGCCAGCAGTGCTAGTACAGATACGCAGTATTTT.

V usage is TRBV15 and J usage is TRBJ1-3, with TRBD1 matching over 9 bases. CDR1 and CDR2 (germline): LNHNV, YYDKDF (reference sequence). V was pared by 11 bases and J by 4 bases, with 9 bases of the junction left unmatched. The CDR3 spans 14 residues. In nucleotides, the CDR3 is TGTGCCGCCGCAGACAGGGGGTTCGGAAACACCATATATTTT. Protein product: CAAADRGFGNTIYF.

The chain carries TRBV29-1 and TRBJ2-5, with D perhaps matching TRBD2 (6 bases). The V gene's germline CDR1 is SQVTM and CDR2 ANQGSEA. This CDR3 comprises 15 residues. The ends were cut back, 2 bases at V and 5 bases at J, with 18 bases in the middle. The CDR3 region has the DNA TGCAGCGTTGAACCCTGGGCAAGTGGAGGGGAGACCCAGTACTTC. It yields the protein CSVEPWASGGETQYF.

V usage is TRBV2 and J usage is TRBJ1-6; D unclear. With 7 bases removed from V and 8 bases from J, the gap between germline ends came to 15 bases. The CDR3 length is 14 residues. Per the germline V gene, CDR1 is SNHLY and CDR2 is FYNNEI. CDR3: CASNPVGGDSPLHF. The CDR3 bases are TGTGCCAGCAACCCGGTGGGAGGAGATTCACCCCTCCACTTT.

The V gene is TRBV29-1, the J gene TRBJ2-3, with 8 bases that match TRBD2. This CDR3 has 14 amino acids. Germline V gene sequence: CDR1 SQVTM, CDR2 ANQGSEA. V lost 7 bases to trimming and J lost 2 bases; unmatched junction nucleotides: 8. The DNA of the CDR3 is TGCAGCGGGGCGGTTAGCGGGGTCACAGATACGCAGTATTTT. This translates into CSGAVSGVTDTQYF.

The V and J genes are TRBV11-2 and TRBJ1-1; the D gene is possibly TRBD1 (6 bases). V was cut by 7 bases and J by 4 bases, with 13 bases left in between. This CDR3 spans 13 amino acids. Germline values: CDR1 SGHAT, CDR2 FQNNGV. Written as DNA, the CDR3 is TGTGCCAGCATCCGAGGGGGGGGCACTGAAGCTTTCTTT. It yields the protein CASIRGGGTEAFF.

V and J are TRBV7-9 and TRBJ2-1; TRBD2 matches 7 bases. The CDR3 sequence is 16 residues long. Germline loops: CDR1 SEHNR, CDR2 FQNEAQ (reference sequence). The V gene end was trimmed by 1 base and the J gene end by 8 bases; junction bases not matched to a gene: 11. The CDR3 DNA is TGTGCCAGCAGCTTAGGGATCCTCGGGGGGATGGATGAGCAGTTCTTC. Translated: CASSLGILGGMDEQFF.

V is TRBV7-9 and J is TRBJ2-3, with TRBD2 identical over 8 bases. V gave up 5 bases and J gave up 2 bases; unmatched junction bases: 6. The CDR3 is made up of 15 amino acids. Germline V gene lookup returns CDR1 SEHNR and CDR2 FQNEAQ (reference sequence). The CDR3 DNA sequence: TGTGCCAGCAGCCCACGGCGGGGGGACACAGATACGCAGTATTTT. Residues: CASSPRRGDTDTQYF.

The DNA for the CDR3 is TGTGCCAGCAGCCTACTCGACAGGGGGGAAAACACCGGGGAGCTGTTTTTT. It translates to CASSLLDRGENTGELFF. The chain couples TRBV7-9 to TRBJ2-2; 9 bases match TRBD1. The trim removed 5 bases at V and 2 bases at J, leaving 9 bases unmatched. Germline CDR1 and CDR2: SEHNR and FQNEAQ (reference sequence). The CDR3 length is 17 residues. The whole variable domain, filled in from reference TRBV7-9 and TRBJ2-2, reads DTGVSQNPRHKITKRGQNVTFRCDPISEHNRLYWYRQTLGQGPEFLTYFQNEAQLEKSRLLSDRFSAERPKGSFSTLEIQRTEQGDSAMYLCASSLLDRGENTGELFFGEGSRLTVL.

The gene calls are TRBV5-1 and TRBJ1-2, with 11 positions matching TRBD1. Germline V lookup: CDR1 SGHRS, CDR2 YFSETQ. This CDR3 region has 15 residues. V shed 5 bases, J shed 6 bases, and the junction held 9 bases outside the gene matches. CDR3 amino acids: CASRTGQGVEDGYTF. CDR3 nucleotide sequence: TGCGCCAGCAGAACGGGACAGGGGGTTGAGGATGGCTACACCTTC.

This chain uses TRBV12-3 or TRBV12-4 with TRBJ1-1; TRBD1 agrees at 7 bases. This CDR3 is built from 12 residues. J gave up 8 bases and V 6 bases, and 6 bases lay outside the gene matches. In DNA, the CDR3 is TGTGCCAGCAGCTTTTCAGGGGGGGAAGCTTTCTTT. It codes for CASSFSGGEAFF.

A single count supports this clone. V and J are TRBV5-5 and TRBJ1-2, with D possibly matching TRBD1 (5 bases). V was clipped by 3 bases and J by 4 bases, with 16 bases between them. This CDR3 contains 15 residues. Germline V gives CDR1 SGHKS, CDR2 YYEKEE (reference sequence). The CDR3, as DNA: TGTGCCAGCAGCTCTGTGGGGAGGGGTCGCTATGGCTACACCTTC. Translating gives CASSSVGRGRYGYTF. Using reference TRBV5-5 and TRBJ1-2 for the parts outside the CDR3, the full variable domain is DAGVTQSPTHLIKTRGQQVTLRCSPISGHKSVSWYQQVLGQGPQFIFQYYEKEERGRGNFPDRFSARQFPNYSSELNVNALLLGDSALYLCASSSVGRGRYGYTFGSGTRLTVV.

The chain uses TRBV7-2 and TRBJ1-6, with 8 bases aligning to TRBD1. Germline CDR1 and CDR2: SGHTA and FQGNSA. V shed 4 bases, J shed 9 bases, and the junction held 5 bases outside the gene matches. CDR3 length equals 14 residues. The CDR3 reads CASSSAGGSSPLHF. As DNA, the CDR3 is TGTGCCAGCAGCTCGGCAGGGGGCAGTTCACCCCTCCACTTT. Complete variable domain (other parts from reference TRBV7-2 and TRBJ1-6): GAGVSQSPSNKVTEKGKDVELRCDPISGHTALYWYRQSLGQGLEFLIYFQGNSAPDKSGLPSDRFSAERTGGSVSTLTIQRTQQEDSAVYLCASSSAGGSSPLHFGNGTRLTVT.

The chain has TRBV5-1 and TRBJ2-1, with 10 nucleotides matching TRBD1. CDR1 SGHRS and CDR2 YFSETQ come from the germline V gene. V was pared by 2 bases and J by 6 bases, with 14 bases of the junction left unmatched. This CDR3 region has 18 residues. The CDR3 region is CASSFMTTGQGSGNEQFF. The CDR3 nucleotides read TGCGCCAGCAGCTTTATGACTACGGGACAGGGGTCAGGCAATGAGCAGTTCTTC.

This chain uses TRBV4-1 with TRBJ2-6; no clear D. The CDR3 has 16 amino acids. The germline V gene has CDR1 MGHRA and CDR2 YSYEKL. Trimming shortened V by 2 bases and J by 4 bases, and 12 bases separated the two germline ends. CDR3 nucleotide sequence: TGCGCCAGCAGCCAATTTTCGGTTACCGGGGCCAACGTCCTGACTTTC. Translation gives CASSQFSVTGANVLTF.

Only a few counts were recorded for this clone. The CDR3 bases are TGTGCCAGCCAAATATCGGGACAGCTCAATCAGCCCCAGCATTTT. Its protein is CASQISGQLNQPQHF. This chain connects TRBV2 to TRBJ1-5; 7 bases are a match to TRBD1. Germline CDR1 SNHLY, CDR2 FYNNEI. Losses at the gene ends were 8 bases for V and 3 bases for J; bases not matched to a gene: 10. This CDR3 spans 15 amino acids.

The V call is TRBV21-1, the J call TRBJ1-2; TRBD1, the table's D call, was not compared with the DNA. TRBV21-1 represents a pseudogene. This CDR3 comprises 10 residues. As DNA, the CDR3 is TGTGCCAGCCCAGGGAATGGCTACACCTTC. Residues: CASPGNGYTF.

CDR3 region: CASTPTAGAGNTQYF. The CDR3 DNA reads as TGTGCCAGCACCCCAACCGCGGGGGCGGGGAATACGCAGTATTTT. The chain is built from TRBV5-4 and TRBJ2-3; D possibly corresponds to TRBD2 (7 bases). Deletions cut 6 bases from V and 7 bases from J, with 21 bases between. This CDR3 spans 15 amino acids. Germline CDR1 reads SGHNT; CDR2 reads YYREEE (reference sequence). Looking up the rest from reference TRBV5-4 and TRBJ2-3 gives the full variable domain: ETGVTQSPTHLIKTRGQQVTLRCSSQSGHNTVSWYQQALGQGPQFIFQYYREEENGRGNFPPRFSGLQFPNYSSELNVNALELDDSALYLCASTPTAGAGNTQYFGPGTRLTVL.

CDR3 protein: CASSLGDRDWYEQYF. In DNA form, the CDR3 reads TGTGCCAGCAGCTTGGGAGACAGGGATTGGTACGAGCAGTACTTC. The gene calls are TRBV5-6 and TRBJ2-7; 7 bases are a match to TRBD1. V dropped 0 bases and J dropped 4; count of bases not matched to a gene: 7. Germline CDR1 reads SGHDT; CDR2 reads YYEEEE. There are 15 residues in the CDR3.

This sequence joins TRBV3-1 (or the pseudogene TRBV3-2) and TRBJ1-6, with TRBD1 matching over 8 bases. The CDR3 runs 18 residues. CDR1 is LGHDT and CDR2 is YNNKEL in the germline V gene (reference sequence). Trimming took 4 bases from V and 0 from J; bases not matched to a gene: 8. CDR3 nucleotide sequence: TGTGCCAGCAGCCTCCGACAGGGGCCAAGCTCCTATAATTCACCCCTCCACTTT. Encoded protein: CASSLRQGPSSYNSPLHF.

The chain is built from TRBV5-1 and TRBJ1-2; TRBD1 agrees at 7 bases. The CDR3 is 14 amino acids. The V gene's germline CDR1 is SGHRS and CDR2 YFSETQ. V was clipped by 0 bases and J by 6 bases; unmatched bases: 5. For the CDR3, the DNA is TGCGCCAGCAGCTTGGGACAGGGTGGCGATGGCTACACCTTC. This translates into CASSLGQGGDGYTF.